This passage covers 8 T cell receptor delta chains from one sample sequenced in a study of γδ T cells in repeated Plasmodium falciparum infection. TCRdb reprocessed the multiplex PCR reads using CATT. The repertoire consists of around 46,000 delta-chain clones, with about 1.6% occurring once and the leading ten covering 8.5% to 10%. Gammadelta T cells were flow-sorted from PBMC into Vgamma9/Vdelta2+ and Vdelta2-negative populations for bulk analysis. The sequenced sample was gamma-delta T cells from blood. Every receptor here comes from a pool of human donors (malaria-infected and uninfected, not separated).

This clone appeared many times. CDR3 residues: CACVKLSTGGFRTDKLIF. DNA of the CDR3: TGTGCCTGTGTGAAGTTAAGTACTGGGGGCTTCCGCACCGATAAACTCATCTTT. The chain carries TRDV2 and TRDJ1; 8 bases map to TRDD3. This CDR3 region has 18 residues. Germline CDR1 and CDR2: GEAIGNYY and EKD. V shed 5 bases and J 1 base; nucleotides not matched to a gene: 17.

In its sample, this clone is medium-sized (0.01 to 0.1%). Other DNA variants within this sample encode the same CDR3. The J gene is TRDJ1, the V gene TRDV1, with TRDD3 identical over 8 bases. The CDR3 has 21 amino acids. CDR1 is TSWWSYY, CDR2 QGS, per germline. The ends lost 2 bases at V and 2 bases at J; junction bases unmatched: 22. CDR3 loop: CALGEKQGWGTSPYSTDKLIF. In nucleotides, the CDR3 is TGTGCTCTTGGGGAAAAACAGGGCTGGGGGACCTCCCCATATTCGACCGATAAACTCATCTTT.

As for this clone: TCRdb's protein, taken from a much larger clone, differs from this DNA's translation at residue 6, likely owing to a read error; the protein displayed comes from the DNA. This chain uses TRDV3 with TRDJ3, with 7 bases fitting TRDD3. Unmatched junction bases numbered 33, after V lost 1 base and J lost 0 bases. CDR1 is TVYSNPD and CDR2 is GDNSRS in the germline V gene (reference sequence). This CDR3 spans 26 amino acids. The CDR3 DNA reads TGTGCCTTTAATGATGTAACCCTCTTCGAGACTACTGATGTGGGGGACAGCTCCTGGGACACCCGACAGATGTTTTTC. Amino acids: CAFNDVTLFETTDVGDSSWDTRQMFF.

This clone was found a few times. A much larger clone is a single base away; this may be a read error. The chain uses TRDV1 and TRDJ1; 8 nucleotides match TRDD3. Here the J gene came from matching the DNA to germline, since TCRdb omits it. Germline CDR1 and CDR2: TSWWSYY and QGS. V was pared by 2 bases and J by 0 bases, with 20 bases of the junction left unmatched. The CDR3 totals 21 residues. The CDR3 protein is CALGETILRALGDSYTDKLIF. The CDR3 DNA sequence: TGTGCTCTTGGGGAAACGATCCTACGAGCCCTGGGGGACTCTTACACCGATAAACTCATCTTT.

There are many counts of this clone. V is TRDV1 and J is TRDJ1, with 9 bases that match TRDD3. Germline V lookup: CDR1 TSWWSYY, CDR2 QGS. This CDR3 is built from 20 residues. V lost 2 bases, J lost 2 bases, and 18 bases stayed unmatched. CDR3 DNA: TGTGCTCTTGGGGAATCCCCCTCCGTCCGCGTACTGGGGGAGACCGATAAACTCATCTTT. It specifies CALGESPSVRVLGETDKLIF.

This clone has ten or more counts. The rearrangement uses TRDV2 and TRDJ1; D is perhaps TRDD3 (6 bases). Between the trimmed V and J ends, which lost 0 bases and 9 bases, there was a span of 25 bases. CDR3 length: 17 residues. Per the germline V gene, CDR1 is GEAIGNYY and CDR2 is EKD. CDR3 protein: CACDTVKSTGPPEQLIF. The DNA of the CDR3 is TGTGCCTGTGACACCGTTAAATCCACTGGGCCTCCGGAGCAACTCATCTTT.

This clone was detected ten times or more. It may be a read error: a sequence one base away is much more abundant. This sequence joins TRDV1 and TRDJ1; 10 bases map to TRDD3. The CDR3 contains 21 residues. Germline V gene sequence: CDR1 TSWWSYY, CDR2 QGS. The CDR3 coding sequence is TGTGCTCTTGGGGAAATTGGCCTAAATACCCTTACTGGGGGATGTGCCGACAAACTCATCTTT. It translates to CALGEIGLNTLTGGCADKLIF.

About this clone itself: TCRdb records a much larger clone's protein for this DNA, with a difference at residue 10 that likely arises from a read error; the protein given is the translation of the DNA. V gene TRDV2 combines with J gene TRDJ1; 10 nucleotides line up with TRDD3. The J gene comes from matching the DNA to germline here; TCRdb lacks it. Germline V gives CDR1 GEAIGNYY, CDR2 EKD. The V segment lost 0 bases and the J segment 3 bases; nucleotides outside the gene matches: 6. The CDR3 has 16 amino acids. The CDR3 region is CACDTLTGGCPDKLIF. Here the CDR3 DNA reads TGTGCCTGTGACACCCTTACTGGGGGATGCCCCGATAAACTCATCTTT.